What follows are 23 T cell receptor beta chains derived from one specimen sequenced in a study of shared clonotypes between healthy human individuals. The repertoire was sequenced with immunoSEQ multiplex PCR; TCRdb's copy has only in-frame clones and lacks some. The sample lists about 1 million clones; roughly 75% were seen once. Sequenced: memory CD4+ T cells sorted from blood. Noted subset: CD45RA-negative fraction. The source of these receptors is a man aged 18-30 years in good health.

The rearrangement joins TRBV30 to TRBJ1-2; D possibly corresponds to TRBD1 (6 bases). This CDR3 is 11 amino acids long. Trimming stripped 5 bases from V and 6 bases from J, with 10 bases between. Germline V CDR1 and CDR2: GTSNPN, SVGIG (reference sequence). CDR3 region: CAWEGGDGYTF. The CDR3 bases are TGTGCCTGGGAAGGGGGGGATGGCTACACCTTC. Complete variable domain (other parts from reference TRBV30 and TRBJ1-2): SQTIHQWPATLVQPVGSPLSLECTVEGTSNPNLYWYRQAAGRGLQLLFYSVGIGQISSEVPQNLSASRPQDRQFILSSKKLLLSDSGFYLCAWEGGDGYTFGSGTRLTVV.

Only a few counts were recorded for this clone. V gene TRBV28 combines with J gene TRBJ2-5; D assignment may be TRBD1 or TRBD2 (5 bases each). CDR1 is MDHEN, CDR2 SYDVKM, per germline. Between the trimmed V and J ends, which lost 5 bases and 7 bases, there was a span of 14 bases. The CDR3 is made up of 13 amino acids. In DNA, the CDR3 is TGTGCCAGCAGTCGGGGACCACCGGGGACCCAGTACTTC. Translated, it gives CASSRGPPGTQYF.

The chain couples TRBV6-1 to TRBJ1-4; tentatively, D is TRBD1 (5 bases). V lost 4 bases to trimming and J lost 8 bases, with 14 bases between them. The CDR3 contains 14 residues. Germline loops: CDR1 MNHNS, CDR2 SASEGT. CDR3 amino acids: CASSAGQGLEKLFF. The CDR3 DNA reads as TGTGCCAGCAGTGCGGGGCAGGGACTCGAAAAACTGTTTTTT.

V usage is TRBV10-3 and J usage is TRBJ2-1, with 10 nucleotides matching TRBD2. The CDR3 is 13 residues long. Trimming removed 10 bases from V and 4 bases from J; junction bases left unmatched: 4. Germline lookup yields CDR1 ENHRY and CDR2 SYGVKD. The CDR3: CATELAGYNEQFF. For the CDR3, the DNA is TGTGCCACCGAACTAGCGGGGTACAATGAGCAGTTCTTC.

The CDR3 nucleotides read TGTGCCAGTAGTGTCGACAGGGGGAATTCACCCCTCCACTTT. Residues: CASSVDRGNSPLHF. The rearrangement uses TRBV19 and TRBJ1-6, with 9 nucleotides matching TRBD1. The CDR3 length is 14 residues. Germline V gene sequence: CDR1 LNHDA, CDR2 SQIVND (reference sequence). The junction had 3 bases not matched to a gene; V was cut back by 5 bases and J by 7 bases.

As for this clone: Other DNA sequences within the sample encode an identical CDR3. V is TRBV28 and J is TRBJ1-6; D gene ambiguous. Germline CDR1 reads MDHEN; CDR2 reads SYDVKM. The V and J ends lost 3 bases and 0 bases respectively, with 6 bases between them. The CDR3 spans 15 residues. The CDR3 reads CASSLGSSYNSPLHF. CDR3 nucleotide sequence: TGTGCCAGCAGTTTGGGCAGCTCCTATAATTCACCCCTCCACTTT.

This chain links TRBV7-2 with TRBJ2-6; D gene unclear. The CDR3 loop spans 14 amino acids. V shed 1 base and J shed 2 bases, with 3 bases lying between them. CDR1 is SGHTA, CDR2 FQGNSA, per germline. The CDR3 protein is CASSLEPGANVLTF. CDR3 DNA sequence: TGTGCCAGCAGCTTAGAACCTGGGGCCAACGTCCTGACTTTC.

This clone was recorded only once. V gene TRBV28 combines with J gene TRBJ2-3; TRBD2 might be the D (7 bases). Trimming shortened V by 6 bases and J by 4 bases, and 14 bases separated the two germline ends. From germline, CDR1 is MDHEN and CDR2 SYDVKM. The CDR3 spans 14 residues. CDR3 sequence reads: CASSFGGPPDTQYF. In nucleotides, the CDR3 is TGTGCCAGCAGCTTCGGGGGGCCACCAGATACGCAGTATTTT.

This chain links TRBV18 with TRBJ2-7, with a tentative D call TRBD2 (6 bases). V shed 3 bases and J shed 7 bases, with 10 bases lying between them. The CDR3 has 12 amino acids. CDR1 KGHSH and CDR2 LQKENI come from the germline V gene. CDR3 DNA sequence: TGTGCCAGCTCACCTCAAGGGAGGGAGCAGTACTTC. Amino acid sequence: CASSPQGREQYF.

The CDR3 protein is CASSSPQGMDTF. The CDR3 DNA reads TGTGCCAGCAGTTCCCCTCAGGGGATGGACACCTTC. The chain links TRBV6-5 to TRBJ1-2; D possibly corresponds to TRBD1 (6 bases). Trimming shortened V by 4 bases and J by 12 bases, and 15 bases separated the two germline ends. This CDR3 spans 12 amino acids. Germline V CDR1 and CDR2: MNHEY, SVGAGI.

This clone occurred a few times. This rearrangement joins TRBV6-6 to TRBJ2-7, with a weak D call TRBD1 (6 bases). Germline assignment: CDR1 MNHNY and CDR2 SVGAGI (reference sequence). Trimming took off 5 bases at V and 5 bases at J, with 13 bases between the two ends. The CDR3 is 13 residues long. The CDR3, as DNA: TGTGCCAGCAGTCCTCGCAGGGACAACGAGCAGTACTTC. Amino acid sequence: CASSPRRDNEQYF.

CDR3 amino acids: CASSSIGQGEAFF. The DNA of the CDR3 is TGTGCCAGCAGTTCCATTGGACAGGGCGAAGCTTTCTTT. V is TRBV6-6 and J is TRBJ1-1; 8 bases are shared with TRBD1. The CDR3 contains 13 residues. With 4 bases clipped from V and 8 bases from J, the junction kept 6 bases outside the gene matches. CDR1 is MNHNY, CDR2 SVGAGI, per germline (reference sequence).

The CDR3: CASSSRGGGSIQYF. The CDR3, as DNA: TGTGCCAGCAGCTCACGAGGCGGGGGTAGCATTCAGTACTTC. The chain carries TRBV13 and TRBJ2-4; 7 nucleotides agree with TRBD2. This CDR3 region has 14 residues. V gave up 4 bases and J gave up 9 bases; unmatched junction bases: 9. Germline assignment: CDR1 PRHDT and CDR2 FYEKMQ (reference sequence).

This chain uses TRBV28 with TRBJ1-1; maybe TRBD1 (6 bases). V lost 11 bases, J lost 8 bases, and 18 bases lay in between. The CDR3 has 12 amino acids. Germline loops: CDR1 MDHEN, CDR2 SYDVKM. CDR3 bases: TGTGCCGGGGGCCGTTTAAAGTCCGAAGCTTTCTTT. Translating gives CAGGRLKSEAFF.

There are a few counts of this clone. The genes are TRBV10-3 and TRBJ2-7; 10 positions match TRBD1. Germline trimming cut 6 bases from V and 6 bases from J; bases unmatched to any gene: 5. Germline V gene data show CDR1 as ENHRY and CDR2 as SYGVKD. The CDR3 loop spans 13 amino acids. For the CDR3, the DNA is TGTGCCATCAGCCCGGGACAGGGGCCCGAGCAGTACTTC. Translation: CAISPGQGPEQYF.

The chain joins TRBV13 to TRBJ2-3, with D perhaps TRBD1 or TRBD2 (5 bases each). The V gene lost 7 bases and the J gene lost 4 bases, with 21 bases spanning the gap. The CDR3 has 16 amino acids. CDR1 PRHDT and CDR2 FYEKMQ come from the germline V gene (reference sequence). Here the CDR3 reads CASNRARGGAADTQYF. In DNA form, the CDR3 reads TGTGCCAGCAATCGCGCACGGGGCGGCGCCGCAGATACGCAGTATTTT.

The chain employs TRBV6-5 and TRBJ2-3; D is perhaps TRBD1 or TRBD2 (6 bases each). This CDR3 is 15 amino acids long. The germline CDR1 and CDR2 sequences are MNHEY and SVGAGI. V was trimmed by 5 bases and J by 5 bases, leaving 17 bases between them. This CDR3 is CASSRGGQAGDTQYF. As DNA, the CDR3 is TGTGCCAGCAGTAGAGGGGGGCAAGCTGGAGATACGCAGTATTTT.

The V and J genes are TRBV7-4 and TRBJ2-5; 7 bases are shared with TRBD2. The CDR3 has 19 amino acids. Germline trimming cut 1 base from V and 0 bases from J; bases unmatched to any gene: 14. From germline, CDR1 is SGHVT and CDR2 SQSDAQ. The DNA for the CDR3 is TGTGCCAGCAGCTTAGTGGGATCTGGGCTAGCGGTGTACCAAGAGACCCAGTACTTC. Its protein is CASSLVGSGLAVYQETQYF.

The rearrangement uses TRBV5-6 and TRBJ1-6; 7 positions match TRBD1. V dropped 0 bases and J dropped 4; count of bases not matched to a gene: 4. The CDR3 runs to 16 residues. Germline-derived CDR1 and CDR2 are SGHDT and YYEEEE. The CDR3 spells CASSLAGTAYNSPLHF. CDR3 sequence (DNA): TGTGCCAGCAGCTTGGCCGGGACAGCTTATAATTCACCCCTCCACTTT.

The chain's CDR3 is CASSPRRTGSNLGLANTGELFF. In DNA form, the CDR3 reads TGTGCCAGCAGTCCTCGACGGACAGGGTCTAATCTTGGGCTAGCGAACACCGGGGAGCTGTTTTTT. The chain has TRBV27 and TRBJ2-2; 8 positions match TRBD1. The CDR3 is 22 residues long. The germline V gene encodes CDR1 MNHEY and CDR2 SMNVEV (reference sequence). The V and J ends lost 5 bases and 0 bases, in that order; junction bases with no gene match: 23.

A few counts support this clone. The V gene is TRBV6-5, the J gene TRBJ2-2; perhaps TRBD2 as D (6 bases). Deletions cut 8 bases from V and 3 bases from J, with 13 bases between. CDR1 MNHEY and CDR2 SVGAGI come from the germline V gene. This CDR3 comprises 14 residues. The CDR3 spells CASSQGGYTGELFF. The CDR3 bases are TGTGCCAGCTCGCAGGGAGGTTACACCGGGGAGCTGTTTTTT.

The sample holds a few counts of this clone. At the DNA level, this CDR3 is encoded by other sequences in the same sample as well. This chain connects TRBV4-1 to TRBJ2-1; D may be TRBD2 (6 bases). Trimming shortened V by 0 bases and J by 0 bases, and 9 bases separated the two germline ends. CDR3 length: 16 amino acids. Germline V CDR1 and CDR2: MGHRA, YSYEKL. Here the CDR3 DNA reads TGCGCCAGCAGCCAAGATGCCGGGAGCTCCTACAATGAGCAGTTCTTC. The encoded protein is CASSQDAGSSYNEQFF.

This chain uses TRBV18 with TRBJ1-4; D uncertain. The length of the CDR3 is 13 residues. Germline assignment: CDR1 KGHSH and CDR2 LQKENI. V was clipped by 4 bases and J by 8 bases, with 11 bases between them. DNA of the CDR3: TGTGCCAGCTCACTGGGAGCTCAAGAAAAACTGTTTTTT. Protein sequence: CASSLGAQEKLFF. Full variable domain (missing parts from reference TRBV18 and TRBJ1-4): NAGVMQNPRHLVRRRGQEARLRCSPMKGHSHVYWYRQLPEEGLKFMVYLQKENIIDESGMPKERFSAEFPKEGPSILRIQQVVRGDSAAYFCASSLGAQEKLFFGSGTQLSVL.